This TCR beta chain emerged from a study of blood T cells in healthy people across ages. Trimming stripped 5 bases from V and 4 bases from J, with 12 bases between. In germline, CDR1 is MNHEY, CDR2 SMNVEV (reference sequence). The CDR3 sequence is 15 residues long. Next came a second PCR, run for about 7 to 12 cycles, which used a sample-barcoded 5' primer along with a J-beta primer mix. MiXCR, applied by TCRdb to the 5' RACE reads, yields one record per CDR3 protein. The sample includes about 780,000 distinct CDR3 sequences, about 26% of them seen just once. The same specimen was also included in a second study, on T cells of mothers and their children. As that study records: cDNA was made from all extracted RNA, approximately 1.4 ug per 15 ul.

V is TRBV27 and J is TRBJ2-6; maybe TRBD2 (5 bases). Sequencing was done on a sample of blood. The source of this sequence is a boy aged 5 to 17 in good health. This CDR3 reads CASSGSVGGANVLTF. The CDR3 nucleotides are TGTGCCAGCAGTGGGAGCGTAGGAGGGGCCAACGTCCTGACTTTC.